Listed below are T cell receptor beta chains from one sample, sequenced in a study of cytomegalovirus exposure and HLA in healthy donors. Produced via immunoSEQ multiplex PCR; TCRdb's table is partial and in-frame only. The sample yields 250,000 to 300,000 clones, about 90% seen once. Sequencing was performed on PBMCs. The receptors stem from a woman aged 18-29 years in good health and CMV-seronegative. Both conserved end residues are part of each CDR3.

V: TRBV5-1; length: 17; CDR3: CASSSTGGHYDGTEAFF
V: TRBV5-1; length: 14; CDR3: CASSPWAGGYEQYF
V: TRBV5-4; length: 15; CDR3: CASSSPYLEAGELFF
V: TRBV4-1; length: 14; CDR3: CASSQPGQGAEQYF
V: TRBV5-1; length: 19; CDR3: CASSFSGFVGFGKNTEAFF
V: TRBV10-1; length: 14; CDR3: CASSPGQGFDEQFF
V: TRBV27; length: 16; CDR3: CASSLDTARVYNEQFF
V: TRBV15; length: 15; CDR3: CATSRDRGRDQPQHF
V: TRBV7-9; length: 15; CDR3: CASSPPGGGYNEQFF
V: TRBV5-6; length: 13; CDR3: CASSLVGGGTQYF
V: TRBV5-1; length: 15; CDR3: CASSILAGGLNEQFF
V: TRBV6-1; length: 13; CDR3: CASRTRGGDEQFF
V: TRBV13; length: 17; CDR3: CASSFLGASGGAPEQFF
V: TRBV29-1; length: 13; CDR3: CSVATGISYEQYF